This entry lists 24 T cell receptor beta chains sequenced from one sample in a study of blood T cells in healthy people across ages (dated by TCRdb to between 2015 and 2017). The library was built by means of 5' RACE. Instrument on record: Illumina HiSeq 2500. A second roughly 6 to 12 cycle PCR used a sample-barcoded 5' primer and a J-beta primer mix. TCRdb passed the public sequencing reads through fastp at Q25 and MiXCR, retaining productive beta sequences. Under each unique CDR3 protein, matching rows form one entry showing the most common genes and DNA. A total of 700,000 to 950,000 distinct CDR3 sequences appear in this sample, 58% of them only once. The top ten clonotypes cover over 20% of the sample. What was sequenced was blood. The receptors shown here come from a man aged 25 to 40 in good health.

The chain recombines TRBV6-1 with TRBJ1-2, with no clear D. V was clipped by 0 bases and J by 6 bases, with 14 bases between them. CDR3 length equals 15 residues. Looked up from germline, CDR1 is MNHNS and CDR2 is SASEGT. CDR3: CASSEALAALNGYTF. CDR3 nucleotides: TGTGCCAGCAGTGAAGCGCTAGCAGCGCTCAATGGCTACACCTTC.

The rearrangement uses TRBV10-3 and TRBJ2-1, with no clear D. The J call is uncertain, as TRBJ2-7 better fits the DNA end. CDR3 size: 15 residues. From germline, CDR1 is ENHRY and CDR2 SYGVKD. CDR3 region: CAISDTKNSYNEQYF. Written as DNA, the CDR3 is TGTGCCATCAGTGATACGAAAAACTCCTACAATGAGCAGTACTTC.

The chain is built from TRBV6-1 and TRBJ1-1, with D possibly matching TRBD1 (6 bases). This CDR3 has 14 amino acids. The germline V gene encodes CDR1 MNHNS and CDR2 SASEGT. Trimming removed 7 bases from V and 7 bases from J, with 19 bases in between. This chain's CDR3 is CASIQSQTGLEAFF. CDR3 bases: TGTGCCAGCATCCAAAGTCAGACAGGCCTTGAAGCTTTCTTT.

The DNA of the CDR3 is TGTGCCAGCAGTTCCGGGACCCCGTCCGGCGGCAATCAGCCCCAGCATTTT. Its translation is CASSSGTPSGGNQPQHF. The J gene is TRBJ1-5, the V gene TRBV12-3 or TRBV12-4; tentative D call: TRBD1 (5 bases). V was shortened by 4 bases and J by 2 bases, with 18 bases between the two germline ends. This CDR3 region has 17 residues.

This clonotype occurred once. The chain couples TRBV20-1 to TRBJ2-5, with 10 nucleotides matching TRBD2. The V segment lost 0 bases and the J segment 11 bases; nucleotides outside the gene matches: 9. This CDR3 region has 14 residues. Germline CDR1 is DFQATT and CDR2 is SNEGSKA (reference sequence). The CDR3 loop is CSARDRTSGNEQYF. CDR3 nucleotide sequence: TGCAGTGCTAGAGATCGCACTAGCGGGAATGAGCAGTACTTC.

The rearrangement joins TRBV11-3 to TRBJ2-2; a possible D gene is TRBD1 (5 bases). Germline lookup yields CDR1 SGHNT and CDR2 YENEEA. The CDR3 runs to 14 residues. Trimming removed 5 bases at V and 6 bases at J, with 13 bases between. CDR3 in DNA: TGTGCCAGCAGCCCTTCCAGGGCCGCCGGGGAGCTGTTTTTT. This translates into CASSPSRAAGELFF.

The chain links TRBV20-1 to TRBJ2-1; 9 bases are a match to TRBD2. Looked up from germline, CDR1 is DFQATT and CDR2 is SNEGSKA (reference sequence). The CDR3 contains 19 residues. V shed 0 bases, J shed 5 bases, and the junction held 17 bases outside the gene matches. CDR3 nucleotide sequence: TGCAGTGCTAGAGATGTGTCGAGCGGGAGGTCCCAGGCCCACAATGAGCAGTTCTTC. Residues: CSARDVSSGRSQAHNEQFF.

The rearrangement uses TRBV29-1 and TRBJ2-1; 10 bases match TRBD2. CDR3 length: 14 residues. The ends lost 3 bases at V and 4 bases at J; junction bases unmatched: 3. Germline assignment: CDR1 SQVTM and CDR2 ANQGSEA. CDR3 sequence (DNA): TGCAGCGTTGAGGGTAGCGGGGGGTACAATGAGCAGTTCTTC. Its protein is CSVEGSGGYNEQFF.

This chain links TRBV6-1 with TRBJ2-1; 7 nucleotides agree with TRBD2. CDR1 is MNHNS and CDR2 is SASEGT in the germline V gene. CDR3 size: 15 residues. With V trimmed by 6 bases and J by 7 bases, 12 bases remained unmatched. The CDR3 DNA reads TGTGCCAGCAGGTTGGGGGGGGGTGGAACAAATGAGCAGTTCTTC. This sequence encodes CASRLGGGGTNEQFF.

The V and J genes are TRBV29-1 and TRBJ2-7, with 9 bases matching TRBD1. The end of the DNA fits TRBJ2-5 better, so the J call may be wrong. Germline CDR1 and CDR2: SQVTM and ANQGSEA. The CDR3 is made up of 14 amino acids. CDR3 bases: TGCAGCGTGTTTAGGAGGACAGGGGTCGAGACCCAGTACTTC. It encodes CSVFRRTGVETQYF.

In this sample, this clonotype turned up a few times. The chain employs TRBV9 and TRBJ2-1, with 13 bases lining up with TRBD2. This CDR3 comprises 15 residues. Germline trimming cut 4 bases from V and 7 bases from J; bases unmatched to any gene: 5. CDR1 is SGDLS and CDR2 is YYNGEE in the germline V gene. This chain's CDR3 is CASSKTSGGANEQFF. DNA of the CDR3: TGTGCCAGCAGCAAAACTAGCGGGGGGGCGAATGAGCAGTTCTTC.

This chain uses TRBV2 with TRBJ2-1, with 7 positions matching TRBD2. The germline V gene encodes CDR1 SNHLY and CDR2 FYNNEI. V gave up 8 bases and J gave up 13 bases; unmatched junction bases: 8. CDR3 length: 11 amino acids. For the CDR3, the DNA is TGTGCCAGCGACAGCGGGGTGCAACAGTTCTTC. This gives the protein CASDSGVQQFF.

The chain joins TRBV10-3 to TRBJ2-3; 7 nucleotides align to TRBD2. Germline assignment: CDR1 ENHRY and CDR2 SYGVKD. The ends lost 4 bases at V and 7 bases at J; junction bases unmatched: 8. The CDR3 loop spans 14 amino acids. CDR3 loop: CAISVSGIGNTQYF. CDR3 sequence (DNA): TGTGCCATCAGTGTCAGCGGGATTGGAAATACGCAGTATTTT.

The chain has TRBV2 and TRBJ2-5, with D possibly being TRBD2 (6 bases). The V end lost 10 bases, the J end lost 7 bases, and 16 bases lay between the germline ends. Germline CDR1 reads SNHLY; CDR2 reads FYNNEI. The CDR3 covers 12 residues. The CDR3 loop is CAITGGGGTQYF. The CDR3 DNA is TGTGCCATCACTGGGGGAGGAGGGACCCAGTACTTC.

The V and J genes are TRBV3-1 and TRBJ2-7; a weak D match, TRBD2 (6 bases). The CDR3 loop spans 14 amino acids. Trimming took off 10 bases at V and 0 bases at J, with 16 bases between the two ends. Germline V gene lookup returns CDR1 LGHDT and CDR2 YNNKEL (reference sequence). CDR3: CANRTGTPSYEQYF. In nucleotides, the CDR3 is TGTGCCAACCGGACGGGGACTCCCTCCTACGAGCAGTACTTC.

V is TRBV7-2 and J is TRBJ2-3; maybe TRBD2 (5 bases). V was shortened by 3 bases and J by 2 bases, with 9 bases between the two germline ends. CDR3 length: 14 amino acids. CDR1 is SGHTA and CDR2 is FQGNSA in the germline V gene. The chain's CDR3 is CASSFSDSTDTQYF. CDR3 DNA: TGTGCCAGCAGCTTCTCGGACTCCACAGATACGCAGTATTTT. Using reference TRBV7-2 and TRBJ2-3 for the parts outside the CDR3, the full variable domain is GAGVSQSPSNKVTEKGKDVELRCDPISGHTALYWYRQSLGQGLEFLIYFQGNSAPDKSGLPSDRFSAERTGGSVSTLTIQRTQQEDSAVYLCASSFSDSTDTQYFGPGTRLTVL.

The DNA of the CDR3 is TGTGCCAGCAGTGAAAGGCAGTTTCGATATCAGCCCCAGCATTTT. It codes for CASSERQFRYQPQHF. The genes are TRBV25-1 and TRBJ1-5; no definite D call. This CDR3 spans 15 amino acids. CDR1 and CDR2 (germline): MGHDK, SYGVNS. The V and J ends lost 2 bases and 5 bases respectively, with 13 bases between them.

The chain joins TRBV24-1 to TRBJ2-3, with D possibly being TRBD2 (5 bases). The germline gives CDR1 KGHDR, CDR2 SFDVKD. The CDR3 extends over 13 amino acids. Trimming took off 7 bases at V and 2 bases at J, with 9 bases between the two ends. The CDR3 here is CATSEGFTDTQYF. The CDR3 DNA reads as TGTGCCACCAGCGAGGGCTTCACAGATACGCAGTATTTT.

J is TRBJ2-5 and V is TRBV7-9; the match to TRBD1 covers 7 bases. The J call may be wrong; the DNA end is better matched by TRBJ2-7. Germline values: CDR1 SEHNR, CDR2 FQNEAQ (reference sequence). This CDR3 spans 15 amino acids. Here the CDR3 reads CASSFYEQGSHEQYF. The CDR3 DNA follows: TGTGCCAGCAGCTTCTACGAACAGGGGTCCCACGAGCAGTACTTC.

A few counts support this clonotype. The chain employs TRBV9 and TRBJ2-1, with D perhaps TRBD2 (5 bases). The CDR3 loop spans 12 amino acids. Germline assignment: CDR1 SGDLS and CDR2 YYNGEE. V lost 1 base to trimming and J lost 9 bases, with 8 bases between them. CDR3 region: CASSVNSGEQFF. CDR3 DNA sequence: TGTGCCAGCAGCGTAAACAGCGGTGAGCAGTTCTTC.

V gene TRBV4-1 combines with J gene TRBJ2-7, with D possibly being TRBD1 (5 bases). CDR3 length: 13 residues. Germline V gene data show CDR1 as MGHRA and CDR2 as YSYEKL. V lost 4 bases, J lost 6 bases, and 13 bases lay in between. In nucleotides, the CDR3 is TGCGCCAGCAGCCGGCCCGCAGGGTCCGAGCAGTACTTC. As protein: CASSRPAGSEQYF.

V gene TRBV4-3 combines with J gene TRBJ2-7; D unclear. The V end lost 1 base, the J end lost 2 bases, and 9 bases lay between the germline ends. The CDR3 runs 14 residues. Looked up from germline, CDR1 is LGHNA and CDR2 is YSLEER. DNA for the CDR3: TGCGCCAGCAGCCAAGGTGAAGGGACCTACGAGCAGTACTTC. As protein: CASSQGEGTYEQYF.

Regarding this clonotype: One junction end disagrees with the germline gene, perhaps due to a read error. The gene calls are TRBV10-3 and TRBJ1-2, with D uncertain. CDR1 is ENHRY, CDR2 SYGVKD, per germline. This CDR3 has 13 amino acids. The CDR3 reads CAISEPINDGYTF. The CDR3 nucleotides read TGTGCCATCAGTGAGCCTATTAACGATGGCTACACCTTC.

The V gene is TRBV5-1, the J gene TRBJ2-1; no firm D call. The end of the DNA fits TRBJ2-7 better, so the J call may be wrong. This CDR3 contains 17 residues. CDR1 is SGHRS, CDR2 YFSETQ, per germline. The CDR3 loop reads CASSLATQSPSYNEQYF. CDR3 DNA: TGCGCCAGCAGCTTGGCCACTCAGAGCCCCTCCTACAATGAGCAGTACTTC.